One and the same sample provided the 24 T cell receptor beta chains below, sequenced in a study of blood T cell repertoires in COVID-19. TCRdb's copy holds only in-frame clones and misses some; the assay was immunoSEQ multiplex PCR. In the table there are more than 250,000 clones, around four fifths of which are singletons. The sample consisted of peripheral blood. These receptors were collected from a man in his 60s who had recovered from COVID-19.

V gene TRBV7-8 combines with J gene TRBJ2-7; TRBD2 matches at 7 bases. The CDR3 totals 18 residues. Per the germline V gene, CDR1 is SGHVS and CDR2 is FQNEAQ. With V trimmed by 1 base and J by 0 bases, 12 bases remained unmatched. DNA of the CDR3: TGTGCCAGCAGCTTAGAGGCTCGGAGCGGGGCAAGCTCCTACGAGCAGTACTTC. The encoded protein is CASSLEARSGASSYEQYF.

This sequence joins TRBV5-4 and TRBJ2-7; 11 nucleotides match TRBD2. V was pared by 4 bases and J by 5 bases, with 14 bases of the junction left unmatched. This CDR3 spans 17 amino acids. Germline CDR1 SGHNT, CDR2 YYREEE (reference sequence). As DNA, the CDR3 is TGTGCCAGCAGCGCCCGTGAACTAGCGGGAGCTAGAAACGAGCAGTACTTC. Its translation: CASSARELAGARNEQYF.

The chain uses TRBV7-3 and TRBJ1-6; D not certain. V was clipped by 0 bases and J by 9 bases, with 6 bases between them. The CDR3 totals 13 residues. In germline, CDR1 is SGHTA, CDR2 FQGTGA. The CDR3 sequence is CASSLTGSSPLHF. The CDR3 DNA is TGTGCCAGCAGCTTAACTGGGAGTTCACCCCTCCACTTT.

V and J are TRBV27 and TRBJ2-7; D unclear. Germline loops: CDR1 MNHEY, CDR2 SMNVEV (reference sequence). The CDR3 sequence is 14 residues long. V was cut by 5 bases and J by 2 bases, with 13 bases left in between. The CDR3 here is CASSSAINAYEQYF. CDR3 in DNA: TGTGCCAGCAGTAGCGCCATAAATGCCTACGAGCAGTACTTC.

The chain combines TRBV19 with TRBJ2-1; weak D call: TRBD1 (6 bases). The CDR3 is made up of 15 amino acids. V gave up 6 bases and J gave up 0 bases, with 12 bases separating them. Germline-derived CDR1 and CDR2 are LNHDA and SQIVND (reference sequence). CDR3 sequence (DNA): TGTGCCAGTAGGACTACAGGGAGCTCCTACAATGAGCAGTTCTTC. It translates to CASRTTGSSYNEQFF.

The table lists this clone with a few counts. CDR3: CASSYRESRVTGELFF. The CDR3 nucleotides are TGTGCCAGCAGTTACAGGGAGTCCCGGGTCACCGGGGAGCTGTTTTTT. The chain carries TRBV6-5 and TRBJ2-2; TRBD2 might be the D (5 bases). Germline V gene sequence: CDR1 MNHEY, CDR2 SVGAGI. Between the trimmed V and J ends, which lost 2 bases and 4 bases, there was a span of 14 bases. The CDR3 consists of 16 residues.

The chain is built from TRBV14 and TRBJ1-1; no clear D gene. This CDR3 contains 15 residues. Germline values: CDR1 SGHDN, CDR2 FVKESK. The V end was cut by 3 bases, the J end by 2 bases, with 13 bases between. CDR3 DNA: TGTGCCAGCAGCCATCTGGTCGGTAGTAACACTGAAGCTTTCTTT. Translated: CASSHLVGSNTEAFF. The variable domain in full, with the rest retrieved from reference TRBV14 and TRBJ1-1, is EAGVTQFPSHSVIEKGQTVTLRCDPISGHDNLYWYRRVMGKEIKFLLHFVKESKQDESGMPNNRFLAERTGGTYSTLKVQPAELEDSGVYFCASSHLVGSNTEAFFGQGTRLTVV.

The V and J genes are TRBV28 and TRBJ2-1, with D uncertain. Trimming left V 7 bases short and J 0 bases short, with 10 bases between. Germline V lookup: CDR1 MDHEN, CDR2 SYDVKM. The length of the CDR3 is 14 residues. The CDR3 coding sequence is TGTGCCAGCAAGAGGCAGAGCTCCTACAATGAGCAGTTCTTC. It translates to CASKRQSSYNEQFF.

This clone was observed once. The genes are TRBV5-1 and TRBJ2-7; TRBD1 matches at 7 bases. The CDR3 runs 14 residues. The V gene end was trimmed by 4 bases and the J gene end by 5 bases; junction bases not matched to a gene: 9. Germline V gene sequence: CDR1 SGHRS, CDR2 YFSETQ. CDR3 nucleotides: TGCGCCAGCAGCGTTTGGGACAGTACCGACGAGCAGTACTTC. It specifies CASSVWDSTDEQYF.

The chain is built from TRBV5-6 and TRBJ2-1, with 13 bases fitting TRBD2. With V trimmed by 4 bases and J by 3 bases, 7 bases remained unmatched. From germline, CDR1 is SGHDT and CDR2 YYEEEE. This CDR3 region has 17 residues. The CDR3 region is CASSPEGTSGDYNEQFF. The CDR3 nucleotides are TGTGCCAGCAGCCCCGAGGGGACTAGCGGGGACTACAATGAGCAGTTCTTC.

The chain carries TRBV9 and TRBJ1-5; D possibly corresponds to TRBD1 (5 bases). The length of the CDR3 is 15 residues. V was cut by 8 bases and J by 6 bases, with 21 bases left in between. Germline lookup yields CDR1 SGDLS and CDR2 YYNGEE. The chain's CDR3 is CASSRAGSGIQPQHF. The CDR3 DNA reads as TGTGCCAGTAGTCGAGCGGGGTCAGGGATTCAGCCCCAGCATTTT.

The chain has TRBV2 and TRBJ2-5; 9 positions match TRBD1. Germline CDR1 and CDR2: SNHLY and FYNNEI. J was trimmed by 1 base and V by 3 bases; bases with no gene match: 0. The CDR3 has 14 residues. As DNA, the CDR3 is TGTGCCAGCAGTGAGGGACAGGGCCAAGAGACCCAGTACTTC. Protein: CASSEGQGQETQYF.

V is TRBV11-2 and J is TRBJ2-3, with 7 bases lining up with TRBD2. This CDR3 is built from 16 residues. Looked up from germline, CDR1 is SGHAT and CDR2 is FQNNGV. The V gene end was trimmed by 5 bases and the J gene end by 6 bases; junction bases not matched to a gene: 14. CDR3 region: CASSPGLLGWGDTQYF. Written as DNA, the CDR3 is TGTGCCAGCAGCCCGGGACTATTAGGCTGGGGGGATACGCAGTATTTT.

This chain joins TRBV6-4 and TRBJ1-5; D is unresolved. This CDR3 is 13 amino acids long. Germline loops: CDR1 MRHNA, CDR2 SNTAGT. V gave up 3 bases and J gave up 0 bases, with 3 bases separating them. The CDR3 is CASSEYSNQPQHF. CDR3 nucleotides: TGTGCCAGCAGTGAGTATAGCAATCAGCCCCAGCATTTT.

CDR3 residues: CASSSRAGTSNYGYTF. CDR3 DNA: TGTGCCAGCAGCTCGCGAGCCGGGACATCTAACTATGGCTACACCTTC. V gene TRBV7-9 combines with J gene TRBJ1-2, with D possibly matching TRBD1 (6 bases). The CDR3 sequence is 16 residues long. CDR1 is SEHNR and CDR2 is FQNEAQ in the germline V gene (reference sequence). Deletions cut 4 bases from V and 0 bases from J, with 15 bases between.

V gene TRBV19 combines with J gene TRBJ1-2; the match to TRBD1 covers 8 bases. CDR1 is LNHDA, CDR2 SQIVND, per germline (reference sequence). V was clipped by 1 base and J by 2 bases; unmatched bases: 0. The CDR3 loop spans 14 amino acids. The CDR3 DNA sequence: TGTGCCAGTAGTATAGGACAGGGGAACTATGGCTACACCTTC. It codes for CASSIGQGNYGYTF. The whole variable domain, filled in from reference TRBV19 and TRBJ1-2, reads DGGITQSPKYLFRKEGQNVTLSCEQNLNHDAMYWYRQDPGQGLRLIYYSQIVNDFQKGDIAEGYSVSREKKESFPLTVTSAQKNPTAFYLCASSIGQGNYGYTFGSGTRLTVV.

The DNA of the CDR3 is TGTGCCAGCAGCTTGGTTATCTCAACTAAGAACACTGAAGCTTTCTTT. Encoded protein: CASSLVISTKNTEAFF. J is TRBJ1-1 and V is TRBV5-5; D is uncertain. The CDR3 loop spans 16 amino acids. The germline V and J ends were trimmed by 0 bases and 1 base, with 13 bases remaining between them. Germline assignment: CDR1 SGHKS and CDR2 YYEKEE (reference sequence).

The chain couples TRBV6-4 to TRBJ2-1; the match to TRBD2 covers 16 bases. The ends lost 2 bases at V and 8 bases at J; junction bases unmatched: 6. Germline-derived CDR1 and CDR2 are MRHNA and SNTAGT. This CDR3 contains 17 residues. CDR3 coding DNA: TGTGCCAGCAGTGACGGGACTAGCGGGAGGGCCCTCGATGAGCAGTTCTTC. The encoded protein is CASSDGTSGRALDEQFF.

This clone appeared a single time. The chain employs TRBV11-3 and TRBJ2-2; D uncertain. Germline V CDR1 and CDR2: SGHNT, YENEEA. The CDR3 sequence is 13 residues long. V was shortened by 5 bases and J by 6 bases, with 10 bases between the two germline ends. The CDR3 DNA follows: TGTGCCAGCAGCGATGCGTACTCCGGGGAGCTGTTTTTT. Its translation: CASSDAYSGELFF.

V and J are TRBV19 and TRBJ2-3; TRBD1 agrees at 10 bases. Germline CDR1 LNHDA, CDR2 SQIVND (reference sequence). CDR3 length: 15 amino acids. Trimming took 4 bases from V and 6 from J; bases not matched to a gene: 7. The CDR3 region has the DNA TGTGCCAGTAGTAGGGACAGGGGTTCGCGGGATACGCAGTATTTT. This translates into CASSRDRGSRDTQYF.

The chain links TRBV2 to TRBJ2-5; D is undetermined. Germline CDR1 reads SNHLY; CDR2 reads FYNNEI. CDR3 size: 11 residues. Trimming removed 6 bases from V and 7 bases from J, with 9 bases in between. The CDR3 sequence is CASRAERTQYF. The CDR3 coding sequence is TGTGCCAGCAGGGCGGAGCGGACCCAGTACTTC.

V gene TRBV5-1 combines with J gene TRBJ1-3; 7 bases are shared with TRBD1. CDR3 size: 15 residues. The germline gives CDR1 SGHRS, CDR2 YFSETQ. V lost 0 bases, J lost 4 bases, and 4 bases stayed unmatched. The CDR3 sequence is CASSLVTGQGNTIYF. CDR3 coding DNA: TGCGCCAGCAGCTTGGTGACAGGGCAAGGAAACACCATATATTTT.

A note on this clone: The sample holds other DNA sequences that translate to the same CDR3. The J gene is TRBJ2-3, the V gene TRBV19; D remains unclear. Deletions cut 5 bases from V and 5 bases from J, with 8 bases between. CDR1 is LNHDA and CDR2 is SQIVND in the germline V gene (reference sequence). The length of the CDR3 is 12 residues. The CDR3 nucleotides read TGTGCCAGTAGTCCAGGTGGAGATACGCAGTATTTT. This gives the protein CASSPGGDTQYF. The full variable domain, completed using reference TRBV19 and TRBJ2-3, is DGGITQSPKYLFRKEGQNVTLSCEQNLNHDAMYWYRQDPGQGLRLIYYSQIVNDFQKGDIAEGYSVSREKKESFPLTVTSAQKNPTAFYLCASSPGGDTQYFGPGTRLTVL.

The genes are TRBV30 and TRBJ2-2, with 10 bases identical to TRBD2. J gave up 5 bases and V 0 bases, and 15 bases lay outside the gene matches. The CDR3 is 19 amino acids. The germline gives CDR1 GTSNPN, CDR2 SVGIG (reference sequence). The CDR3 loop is CAWSVRNPAGGRLTGELFF. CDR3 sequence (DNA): TGTGCCTGGAGTGTAAGGAACCCAGCGGGGGGGCGTTTGACCGGGGAGCTGTTTTTT.